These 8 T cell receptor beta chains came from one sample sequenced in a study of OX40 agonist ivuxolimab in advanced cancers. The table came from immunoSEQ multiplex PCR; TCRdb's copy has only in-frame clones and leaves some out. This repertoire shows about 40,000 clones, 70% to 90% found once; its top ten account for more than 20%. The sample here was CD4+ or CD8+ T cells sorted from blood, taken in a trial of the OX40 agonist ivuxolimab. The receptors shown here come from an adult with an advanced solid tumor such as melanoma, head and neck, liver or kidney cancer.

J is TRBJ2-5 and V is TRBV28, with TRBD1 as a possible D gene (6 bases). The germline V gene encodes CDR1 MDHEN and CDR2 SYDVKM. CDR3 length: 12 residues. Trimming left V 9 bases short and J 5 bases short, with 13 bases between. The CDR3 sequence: CASLDSWETQYF. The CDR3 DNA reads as TGTGCCAGTCTGGACAGTTGGGAGACCCAGTACTTC.

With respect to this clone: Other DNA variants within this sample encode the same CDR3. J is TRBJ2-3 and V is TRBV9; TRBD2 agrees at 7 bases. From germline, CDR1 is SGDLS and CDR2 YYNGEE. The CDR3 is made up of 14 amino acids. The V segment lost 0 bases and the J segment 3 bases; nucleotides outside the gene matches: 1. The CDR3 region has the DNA TGTGCCAGCAGCGTAGAGGGAGGGACAGATACGCAGTATTTT. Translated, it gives CASSVEGGTDTQYF. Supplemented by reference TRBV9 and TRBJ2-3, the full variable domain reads DSGVTQTPKHLITATGQRVTLRCSPRSGDLSVYWYQQSLDQGLQFLIQYYNGEERAKGNILERFSAQQFPDLHSELNLSSLELGDSALYFCASSVEGGTDTQYFGPGTRLTVL.

CDR3 in amino acids: CASSEWTTTNEKLFF. CDR3 DNA: TGTGCCAGCAGTGAATGGACAACAACTAATGAAAAACTGTTTTTT. The V and J genes are TRBV2 and TRBJ1-4; perhaps TRBD1 as D (5 bases). CDR3 length: 15 amino acids. V dropped 2 bases and J dropped 0 bases, with 7 bases sitting between them. The germline gives CDR1 SNHLY, CDR2 FYNNEI. Together with reference TRBV2 and TRBJ1-4, the CDR3 gives the full variable domain: EPEVTQTPSHQVTQMGQEVILRCVPISNHLYFYWYRQILGQKVEFLVSFYNNEISEKSEIFDDQFSVERPDGSNFTLKIRSTKLEDSAMYFCASSEWTTTNEKLFFGSGTQLSVL.

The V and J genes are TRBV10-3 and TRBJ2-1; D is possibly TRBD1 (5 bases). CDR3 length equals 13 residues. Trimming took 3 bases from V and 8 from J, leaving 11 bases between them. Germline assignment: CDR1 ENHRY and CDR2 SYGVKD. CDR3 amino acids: CAISDGQGYEQFF. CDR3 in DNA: TGTGCCATCAGTGATGGTCAGGGTTATGAGCAGTTCTTC.

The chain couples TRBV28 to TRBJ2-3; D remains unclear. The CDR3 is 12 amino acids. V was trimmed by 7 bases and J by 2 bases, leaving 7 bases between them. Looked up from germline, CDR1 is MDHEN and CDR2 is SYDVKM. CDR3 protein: CASTPNTDTQYF. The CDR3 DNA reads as TGTGCCAGCACCCCGAACACAGATACGCAGTATTTT. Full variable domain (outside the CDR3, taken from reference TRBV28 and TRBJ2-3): DVKVTQSSRYLVKRTGEKVFLECVQDMDHENMFWYRQDPGLGLRLIYFSYDVKMKEKGDIPEGYSVSREKKERFSLILESASTNQTSMYLCASTPNTDTQYFGPGTRLTVL.

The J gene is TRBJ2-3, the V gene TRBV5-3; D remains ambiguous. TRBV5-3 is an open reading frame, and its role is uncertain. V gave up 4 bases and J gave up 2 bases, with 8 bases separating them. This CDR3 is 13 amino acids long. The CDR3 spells CARSPLPTDTQYF. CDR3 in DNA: TGTGCCAGAAGCCCGCTGCCCACAGATACGCAGTATTTT.

As DNA, the CDR3 is TGTGCCAGCAGCGCGGACATAGCGGGAACTCCCTACAATGAGCAGTTCTTC. This codes for CASSADIAGTPYNEQFF. V gene TRBV9 combines with J gene TRBJ2-1; TRBD2 agrees at 8 bases. The CDR3 covers 17 residues. Germline values: CDR1 SGDLS, CDR2 YYNGEE. V was clipped by 3 bases and J by 2 bases; unmatched bases: 10. Full variable domain (missing parts from reference TRBV9 and TRBJ2-1): DSGVTQTPKHLITATGQRVTLRCSPRSGDLSVYWYQQSLDQGLQFLIQYYNGEERAKGNILERFSAQQFPDLHSELNLSSLELGDSALYFCASSADIAGTPYNEQFFGPGTRLTVL.

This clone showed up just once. CDR3 DNA: TGTGCCAGTAGCACCGGGACTTCCTACGAGCAGTACTTC. As protein: CASSTGTSYEQYF. The chain has TRBV19 and TRBJ2-7, with TRBD2 as a possible D gene (6 bases). The V gene's germline CDR1 is LNHDA and CDR2 SQIVND (reference sequence). Trimming removed 6 bases at V and 1 base at J, with 10 bases between. The CDR3 totals 13 residues.